This T cell receptor (beta chain) was recovered during a study of response to subunit inactivated influenza vaccine (dated by TCRdb to between 2018 and 2020). Regarding the study in general: The study used deep quantitative T cell receptor repertoire profiling to track responses to a trivalent subunit inactivated influenza vaccine. General findings and caveats noted by the study authors: It was suggested by the authors that each seasonal influenza vaccination may recruit only a limited number of new T cells.

The V and J ends are trimmed by 0 bases and 4 bases, leaving 10 bases between them. Via the germline V gene, CDR1 is LGHNA and CDR2 YSLEER. The CDR3 covers 15 residues, taking in both the cysteine and the phenylalanine. Of all the DNA, just the CDR3 is kept, 45 bases in frame from base 1. Library preparation used RT-PCR. TCRdb shows the sequencer as Illumina HiSeq 2500. The public reads were reanalyzed by TCRdb: fastp trimming at Q25, MiXCR alignment, in-frame beta chains only. Merged by CDR3 protein, the rows form single entries marked with the most common genes and DNA. The sample table holds roughly 710,000 distinct CDR3 sequences, of which about 15% were seen once. The ten most abundant clones make up 7.6% of the sample. A word on this clonotype: Its antigen is still unknown. No much larger clonotype is one base removed from it; base qualities were not supplied.

The source is a man aged 50 to 60 who received an inactivated influenza vaccine. Donor details come from another sample of the same person, matched by shared clones. Sequenced here: PBMCs from blood, sampled about 14 days before vaccination. The chain is encoded by TRBV4-3 joined to TRBJ1-5; the D gene assignment is ambiguous. The DNA sequence is given as TGCGCCAGCAGCCAAGATGTCCAGCGAAATCAGCCCCAGCATTTT. This codes for CASSQDVQRNQPQHF.